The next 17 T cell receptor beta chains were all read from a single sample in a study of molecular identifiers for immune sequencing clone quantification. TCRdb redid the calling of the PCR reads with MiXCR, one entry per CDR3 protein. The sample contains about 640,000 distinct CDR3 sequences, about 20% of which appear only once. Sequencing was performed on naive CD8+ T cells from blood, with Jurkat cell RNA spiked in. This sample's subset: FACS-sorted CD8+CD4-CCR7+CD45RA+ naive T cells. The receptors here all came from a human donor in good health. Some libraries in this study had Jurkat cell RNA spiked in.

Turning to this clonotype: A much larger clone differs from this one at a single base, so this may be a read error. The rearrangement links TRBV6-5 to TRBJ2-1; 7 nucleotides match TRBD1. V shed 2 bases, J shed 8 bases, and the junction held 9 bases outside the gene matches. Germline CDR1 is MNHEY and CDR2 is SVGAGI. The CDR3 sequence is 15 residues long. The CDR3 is CASSYPRQGNDEQFF. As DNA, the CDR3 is TGTGCCAGCAGTTACCCTAGACAGGGAAACGATGAGCAGTTCTTC.

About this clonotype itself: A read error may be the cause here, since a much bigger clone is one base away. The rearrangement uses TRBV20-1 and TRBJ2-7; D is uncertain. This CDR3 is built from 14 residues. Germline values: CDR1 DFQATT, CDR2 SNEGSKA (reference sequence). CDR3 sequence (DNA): TGCAGTGCTAGAGATAGCAGGCTGTTCTACGAGAAGTACTTC. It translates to CSARDSRLFYEKYF.

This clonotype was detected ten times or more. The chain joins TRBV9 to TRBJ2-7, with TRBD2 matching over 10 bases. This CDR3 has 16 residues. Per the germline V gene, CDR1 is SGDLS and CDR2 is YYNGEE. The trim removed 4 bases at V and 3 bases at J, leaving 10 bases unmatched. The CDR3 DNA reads TGTGCCAGCAGCTCGACCGGGACTAGCGTTTTCTACGAGCAGTACTTC. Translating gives CASSSTGTSVFYEQYF.

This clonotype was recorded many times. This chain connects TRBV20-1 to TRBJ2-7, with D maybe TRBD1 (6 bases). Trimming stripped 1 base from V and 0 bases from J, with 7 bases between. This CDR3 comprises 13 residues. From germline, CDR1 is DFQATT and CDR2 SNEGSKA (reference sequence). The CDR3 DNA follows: TGCAGTGCTAGAGGGACAGCCTCCTACGAGCAGTACTTC. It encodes CSARGTASYEQYF.

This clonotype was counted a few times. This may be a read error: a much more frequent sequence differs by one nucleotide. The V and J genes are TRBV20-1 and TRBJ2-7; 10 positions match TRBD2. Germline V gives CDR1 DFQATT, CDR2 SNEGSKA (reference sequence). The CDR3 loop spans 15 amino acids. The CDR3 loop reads CRARFGLAAPYEQYF. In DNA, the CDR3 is TGCAGAGCTAGATTCGGACTAGCGGCCCCCTACGAGCAGTACTTC.

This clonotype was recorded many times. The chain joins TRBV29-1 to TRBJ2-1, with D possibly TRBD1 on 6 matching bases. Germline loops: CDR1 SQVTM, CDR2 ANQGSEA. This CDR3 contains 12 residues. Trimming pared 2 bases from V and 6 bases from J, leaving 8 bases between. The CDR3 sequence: CSVELGGNEQFF. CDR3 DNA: TGCAGCGTTGAACTAGGGGGCAATGAGCAGTTCTTC.

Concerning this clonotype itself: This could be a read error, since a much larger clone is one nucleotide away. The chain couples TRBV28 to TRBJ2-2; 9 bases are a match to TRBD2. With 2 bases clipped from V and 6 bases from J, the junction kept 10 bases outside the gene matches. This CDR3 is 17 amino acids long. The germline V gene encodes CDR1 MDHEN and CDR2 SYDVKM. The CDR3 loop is CASSLGTSRRAAGELFF. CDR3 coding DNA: TGTGCCAGCAGTTTAGGGACTAGCAGGAGGGCCGCCGGGGAGCTGTTTTTT.

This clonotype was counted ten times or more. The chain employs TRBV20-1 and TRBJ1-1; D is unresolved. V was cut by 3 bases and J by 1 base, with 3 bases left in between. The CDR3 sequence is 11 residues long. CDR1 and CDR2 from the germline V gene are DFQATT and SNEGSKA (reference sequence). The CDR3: CSARQNTEAFF. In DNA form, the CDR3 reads TGCAGTGCTAGGCAGAACACTGAAGCTTTCTTT.

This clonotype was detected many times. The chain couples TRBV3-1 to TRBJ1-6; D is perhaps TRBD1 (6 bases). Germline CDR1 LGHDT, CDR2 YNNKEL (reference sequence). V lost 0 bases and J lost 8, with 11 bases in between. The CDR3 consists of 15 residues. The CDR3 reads CASSQDLAGDSPLHF. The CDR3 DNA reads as TGTGCCAGCAGCCAAGATCTCGCAGGGGATTCACCCCTCCACTTT.

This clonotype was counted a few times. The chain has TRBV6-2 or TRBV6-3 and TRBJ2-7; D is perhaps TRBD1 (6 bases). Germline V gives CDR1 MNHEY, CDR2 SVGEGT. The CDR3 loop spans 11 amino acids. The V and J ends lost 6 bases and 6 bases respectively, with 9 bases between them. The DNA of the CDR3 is TGTGCCAGCAGGAGGGGGTCCGAGCAGTACTTC. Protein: CASRRGSEQYF.

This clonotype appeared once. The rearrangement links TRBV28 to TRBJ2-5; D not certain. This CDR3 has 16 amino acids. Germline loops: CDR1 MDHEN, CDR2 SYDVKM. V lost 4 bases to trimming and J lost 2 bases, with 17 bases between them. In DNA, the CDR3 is TGTGCCAGCAGTTCCGCGGAGAGGTCGTTTCAAGAGACCCAGTACTTC. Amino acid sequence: CASSSAERSFQETQYF.

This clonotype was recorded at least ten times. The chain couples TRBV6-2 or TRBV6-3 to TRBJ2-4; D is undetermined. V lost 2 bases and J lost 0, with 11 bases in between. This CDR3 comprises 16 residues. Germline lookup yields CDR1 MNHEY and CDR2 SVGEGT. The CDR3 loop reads CASSYIGPIAKNIQYF. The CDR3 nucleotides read TGTGCCAGCAGTTACATCGGGCCTATAGCCAAAAACATTCAGTACTTC.

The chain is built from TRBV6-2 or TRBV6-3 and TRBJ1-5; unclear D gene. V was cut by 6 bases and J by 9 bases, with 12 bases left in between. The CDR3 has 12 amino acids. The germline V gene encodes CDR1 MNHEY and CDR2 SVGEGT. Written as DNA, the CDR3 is TGTGCCAGCAGGACTCAATCTACGCCCCAGCATTTT. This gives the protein CASRTQSTPQHF.

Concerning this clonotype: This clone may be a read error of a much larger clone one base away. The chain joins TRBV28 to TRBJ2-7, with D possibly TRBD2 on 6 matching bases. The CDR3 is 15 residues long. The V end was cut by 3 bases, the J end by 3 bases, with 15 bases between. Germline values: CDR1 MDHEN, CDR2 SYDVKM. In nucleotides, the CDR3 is TGTGCCAGCAGTTTCCGGAGGGACTCCAACTACGAGCAGTACTTC. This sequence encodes CASSFRRDSNYEQYF.

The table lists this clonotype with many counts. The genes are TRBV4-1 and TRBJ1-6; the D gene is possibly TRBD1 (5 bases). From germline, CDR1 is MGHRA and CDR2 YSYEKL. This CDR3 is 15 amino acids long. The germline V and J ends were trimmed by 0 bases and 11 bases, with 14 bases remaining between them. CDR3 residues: CASSQDPQEGPPLHF. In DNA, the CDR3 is TGCGCCAGCAGCCAAGATCCTCAAGAGGGGCCACCCCTCCACTTT.

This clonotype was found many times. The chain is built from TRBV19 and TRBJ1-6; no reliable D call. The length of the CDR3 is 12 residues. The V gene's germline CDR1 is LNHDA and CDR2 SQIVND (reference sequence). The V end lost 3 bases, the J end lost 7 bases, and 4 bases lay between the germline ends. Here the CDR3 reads CASSIGNSPLHF. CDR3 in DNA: TGTGCCAGTAGTATCGGGAATTCACCCCTCCACTTT.

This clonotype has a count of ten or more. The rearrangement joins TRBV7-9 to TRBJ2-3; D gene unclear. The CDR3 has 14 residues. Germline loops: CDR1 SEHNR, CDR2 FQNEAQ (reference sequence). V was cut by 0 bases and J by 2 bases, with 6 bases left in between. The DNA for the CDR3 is TGTGCCAGCAGCTTAGCGCTTATCACAGATACGCAGTATTTT. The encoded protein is CASSLALITDTQYF. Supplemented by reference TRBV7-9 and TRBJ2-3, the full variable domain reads DTGVSQNPRHKITKRGQNVTFRCDPISEHNRLYWYRQTLGQGPEFLTYFQNEAQLEKSRLLSDRFSAERPKGSFSTLEIQRTEQGDSAMYLCASSLALITDTQYFGPGTRLTVL.